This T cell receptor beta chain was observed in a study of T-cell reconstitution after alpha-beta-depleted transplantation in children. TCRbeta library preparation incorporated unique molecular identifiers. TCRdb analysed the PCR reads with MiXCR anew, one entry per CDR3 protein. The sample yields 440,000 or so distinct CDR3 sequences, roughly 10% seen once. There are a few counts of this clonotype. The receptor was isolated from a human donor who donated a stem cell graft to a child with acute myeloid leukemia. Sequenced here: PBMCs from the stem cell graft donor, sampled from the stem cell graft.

Written as DNA, the CDR3 is TGCGCCAGCAGCTTGGGGCCATTAGACTACGAGCAGTACGTC. This encodes CASSLGPLDYEQYV. The chain couples TRBV5-1 to TRBJ2-7; D call uncertain. The CDR3 contains 14 residues. Germline lookup yields CDR1 SGHRS and CDR2 YFSETQ. V was cut by 0 bases and J by 3 bases, with 10 bases left in between.